Listed below are T cell receptor beta chains from one sample, sequenced in a study of a mutant IDH1 vaccine in newly diagnosed glioma. Clones were sequenced by immunoSEQ multiplex PCR, and TCRdb holds only the in-frame ones, with some missing. The sample records 40,000 or so clones, 84% being singletons. For these TCRs, the target antigens are not known. The sample was PBMCs, taken from a glioma patient whose treatment included an IDH1 peptide vaccine. Every receptor here comes from a middle-aged man with glioma. Both conserved end residues are part of each CDR3. Fields, in order: V gene, clone size, J gene, D gene, CDR3 protein, CDR3 DNA. D genes are given only for firm matches. Some rows mark clone size as missing; the rest say once, few, many or name a class of expanded clone.

TRBV6-6,-,TRBJ2-7,TRBD1,CASSRATGGAGYEQYF,TGTGCCAGCAGCAGAGCCACAGGGGGCGCCGGCTACGAGCAGTACTTC
TRBV13,-,TRBJ1-2,-,CASSLGQAPNYGYTF,TGTGCCAGCAGCTTAGGACAGGCGCCTAACTATGGCTACACCTTC
TRBV28,-,TRBJ2-2,-,CASSQPNTGELFF,TGTGCCAGCAGTCAACCGAACACCGGGGAGCTGTTTTTT
TRBV7-9,-,TRBJ1-5,-,CASSLEGYQPQHF,TGTGCCAGCAGCTTAGAAGGCTATCAGCCCCAGCATTTT
TRBV7-9,-,TRBJ2-4,TRBD2,CASSPPYREGSIQYF,TGTGCCAGCAGCCCACCATATAGGGAGGGGAGCATTCAGTACTTC
TRBV4-1,-,TRBJ1-5,TRBD1,CASSKRSGTDNQPQHF,TGCGCCAGCAGCAAACGGTCCGGGACAGATAATCAGCCCCAGCATTTT
TRBV6-5,-,TRBJ1-1,-,CASTPLLMNTEAFF,TGTGCCAGCACCCCCCTTTTAATGAACACTGAAGCTTTCTTT
TRBV19,-,TRBJ2-2,-,CASKPRTATGELFF,TGTGCCAGTAAGCCGAGGACGGCCACCGGGGAGCTGTTTTTT
TRBV5-1,-,TRBJ1-4,-,CASSLGSRLEKLFF,TGCGCCAGCAGCTTGGGAAGCCGACTTGAAAAACTGTTTTTT
TRBV4-1,-,TRBJ2-5,-,CASSQAPSPMETQYF,TGCGCCAGCAGCCAAGCCCCTAGTCCTATGGAGACCCAGTACTTC
TRBV11-1,-,TRBJ2-1,-,CASSAFGASAGGAFF,TGTGCCAGCAGCGCGTTTGGGGCTAGTGCTGGAGGAGCGTTCTTC
TRBV10-1,-,TRBJ2-1,-,CASSEWSGDIKDEQFF,TGCGCCAGCAGTGAGTGGAGCGGGGACATTAAGGACGAGCAGTTCTTC
TRBV27,-,TRBJ2-1,TRBD2,CASSYLVGRGPNEQFF,TGTGCCAGCAGTTATTTGGTTGGGAGGGGCCCCAATGAGCAGTTCTTC
TRBV20-1,once,TRBJ2-7,-,CSARKTYEQYF,TGCAGTGCTAGAAAAACCTACGAGCAGTACTTC
TRBV6-5,-,TRBJ2-6,-,CASSYRGSGANVLTF,TGTGCCAGCAGTTACCGGGGAAGTGGGGCCAACGTCCTGACTTTC
TRBV18,-,TRBJ2-7,-,CASSPPLGGGGDEQYF,TGTGCCAGCTCACCCCCCTTGGGGGGAGGCGGAGACGAGCAGTACTTC
TRBV5-6,-,TRBJ2-5,TRBD1,CASSWGFRGRETQYF,TGTGCCAGCAGCTGGGGCTTTAGGGGGCGGGAGACCCAGTACTTC
TRBV15,once,TRBJ2-5,-,CATREGARGETQYF,TGTGCCACCCGTGAGGGGGCGCGGGGCGAGACCCAGTACTTC
TRBV5-5,-,TRBJ2-7,TRBD1,CASTGYGTGEVEQYF,TGTGCCAGCACTGGTTACGGGACAGGCGAGGTCGAGCAGTACTTC
TRBV5-4,-,TRBJ2-3,TRBD1,CASSYTGAVGTDTQYF,TGTGCCAGCAGCTACACAGGGGCGGTAGGCACAGATACGCAGTATTTT
TRBV19,few,TRBJ1-5,TRBD1,CASSQPRTGGGQPQHF,TGTGCCAGTAGCCAACCCCGGACAGGGGGTGGTCAGCCCCAGCATTTT
TRBV4-3,-,TRBJ2-3,TRBD2,CASSQVLIASGSADTQYF,TGCGCCAGCAGCCAAGTTCTGATCGCTAGCGGGTCGGCAGATACGCAGTATTTT
TRBV27,-,TRBJ1-5,-,CASSFGKGPQPQHF,TGTGCCAGCAGTTTTGGGAAGGGCCCTCAGCCCCAGCATTTT
TRBV19,few,TRBJ1-2,-,CASSLRLADNGYTF,TGTGCCAGTAGCCTAAGGTTAGCGGACAATGGCTACACCTTC
TRBV6-5,-,TRBJ2-5,-,CASSYSDMGTQYF,TGTGCCAGCAGTTACTCGGATATGGGGACCCAGTACTTC
TRBV2,once,TRBJ2-7,-,CASRLRDGHYEQYF,TGTGCCAGCAGGTTAAGGGACGGGCACTACGAGCAGTACTTC
TRBV19,-,TRBJ2-7,TRBD1,CASSTTGTESYEQYF,TGTGCCAGTAGTACGACAGGGACAGAATCCTACGAGCAGTACTTC
TRBV5-8,-,TRBJ2-2,TRBD2,CASGRNRLAGSTGELFF,TGTGCCAGCGGAAGGAACCGACTAGCGGGATCGACCGGGGAGCTGTTTTTT
TRBV5-1,-,TRBJ2-3,TRBD2,CASNQREATDTQYF,TGCGCCAGCAACCAGCGGGAGGCGACAGATACGCAGTATTTT
TRBV7-8,-,TRBJ1-4,-,CASSFGGTNEKLFF,TGTGCCAGCAGCTTCGGTGGGACTAATGAAAAACTGTTTTTT
TRBV5-4,-,TRBJ1-2,-,CASSPIDGGYTF,TGTGCCAGCAGCCCCATTGATGGAGGCTACACCTTC
TRBV6-1,once,TRBJ1-2,TRBD1,CASSDRGRNGYTF,TGTGCCAGCAGTGATAGGGGGCGGAATGGCTACACCTTC
TRBV25-1,-,TRBJ1-4,-,CASSLFRNEKLFF,TGTGCCAGCAGCTTGTTTAGAAATGAAAAACTGTTTTTT